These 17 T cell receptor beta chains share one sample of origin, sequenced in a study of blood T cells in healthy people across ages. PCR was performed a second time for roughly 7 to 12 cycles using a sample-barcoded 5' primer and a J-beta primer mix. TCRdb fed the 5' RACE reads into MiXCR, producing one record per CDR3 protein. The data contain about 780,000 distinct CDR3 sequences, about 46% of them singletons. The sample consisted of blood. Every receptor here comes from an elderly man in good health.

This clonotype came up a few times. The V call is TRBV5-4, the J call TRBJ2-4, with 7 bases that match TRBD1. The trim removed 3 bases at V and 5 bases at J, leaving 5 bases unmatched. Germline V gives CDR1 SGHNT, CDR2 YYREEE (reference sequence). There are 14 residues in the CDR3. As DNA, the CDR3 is TGTGCCAGCAGCTCAGGGGGTATGGAAAACATTCAGTACTTC. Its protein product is CASSSGGMENIQYF. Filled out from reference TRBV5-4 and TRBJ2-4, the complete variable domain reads ETGVTQSPTHLIKTRGQQVTLRCSSQSGHNTVSWYQQALGQGPQFIFQYYREEENGRGNFPPRFSGLQFPNYSSELNVNALELDDSALYLCASSSGGMENIQYFGAGTRLSVL.

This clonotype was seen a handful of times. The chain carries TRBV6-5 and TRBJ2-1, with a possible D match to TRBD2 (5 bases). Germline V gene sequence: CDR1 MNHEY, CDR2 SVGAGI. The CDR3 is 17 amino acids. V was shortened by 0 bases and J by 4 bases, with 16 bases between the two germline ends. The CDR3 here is CASSYSSSGMSYNEQFF. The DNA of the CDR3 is TGTGCCAGCAGTTACTCGTCTTCGGGAATGTCGTACAATGAGCAGTTCTTC.

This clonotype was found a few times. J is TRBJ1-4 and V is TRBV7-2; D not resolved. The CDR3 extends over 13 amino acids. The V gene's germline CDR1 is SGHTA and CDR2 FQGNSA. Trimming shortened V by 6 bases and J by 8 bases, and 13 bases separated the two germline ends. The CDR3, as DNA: TGTGCCAGCAGTTTGACGGGAGGGGAAAAACTGTTTTTT. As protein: CASSLTGGEKLFF.

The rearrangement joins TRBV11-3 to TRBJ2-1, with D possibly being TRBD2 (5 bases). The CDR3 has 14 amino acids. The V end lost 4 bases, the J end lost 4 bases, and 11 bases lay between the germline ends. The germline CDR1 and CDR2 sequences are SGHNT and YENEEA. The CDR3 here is CASSSPGFYNEQFF. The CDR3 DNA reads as TGTGCCAGCAGCTCACCGGGATTTTACAATGAGCAGTTCTTC.

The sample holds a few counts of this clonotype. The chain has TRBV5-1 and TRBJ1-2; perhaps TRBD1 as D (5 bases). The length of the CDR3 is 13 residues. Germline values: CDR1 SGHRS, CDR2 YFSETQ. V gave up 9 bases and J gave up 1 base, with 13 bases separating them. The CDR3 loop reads CATAIDSNYGYTF. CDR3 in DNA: TGCGCCACCGCGATAGACAGTAACTATGGCTACACCTTC.

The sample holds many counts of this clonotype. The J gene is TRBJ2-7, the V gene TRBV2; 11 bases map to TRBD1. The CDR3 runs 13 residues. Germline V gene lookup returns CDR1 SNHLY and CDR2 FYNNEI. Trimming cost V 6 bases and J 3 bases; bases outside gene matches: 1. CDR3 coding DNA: TGTGCCAGCAGGGGACAGGGGGGCTACGAGCAGTACTTC. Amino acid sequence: CASRGQGGYEQYF.

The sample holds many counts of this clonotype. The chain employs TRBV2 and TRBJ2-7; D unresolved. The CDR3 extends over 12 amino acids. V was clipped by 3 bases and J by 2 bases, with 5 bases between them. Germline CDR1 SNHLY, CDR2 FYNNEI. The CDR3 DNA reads TGTGCCAGCAGTGACAGCACCTACGAGCAGTACTTC. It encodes CASSDSTYEQYF. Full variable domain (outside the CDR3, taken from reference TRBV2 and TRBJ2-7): EPEVTQTPSHQVTQMGQEVILRCVPISNHLYFYWYRQILGQKVEFLVSFYNNEISEKSEIFDDQFSVERPDGSNFTLKIRSTKLEDSAMYFCASSDSTYEQYFGPGTRLTVT.

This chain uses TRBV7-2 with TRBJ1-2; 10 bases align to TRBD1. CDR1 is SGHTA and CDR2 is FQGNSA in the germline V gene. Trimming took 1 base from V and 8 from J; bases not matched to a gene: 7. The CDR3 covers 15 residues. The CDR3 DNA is TGTGCCAGCAGCTTAGGATGGGACAGGGGATTCGGCTACACCTTC. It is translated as CASSLGWDRGFGYTF.

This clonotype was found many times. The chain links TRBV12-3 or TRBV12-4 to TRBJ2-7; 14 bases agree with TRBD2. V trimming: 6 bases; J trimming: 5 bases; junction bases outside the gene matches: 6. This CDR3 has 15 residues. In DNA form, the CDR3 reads TGTGCCAGCAGCACGGGACTAGCGGGAGTCGACGAGCAGTACTTC. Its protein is CASSTGLAGVDEQYF.

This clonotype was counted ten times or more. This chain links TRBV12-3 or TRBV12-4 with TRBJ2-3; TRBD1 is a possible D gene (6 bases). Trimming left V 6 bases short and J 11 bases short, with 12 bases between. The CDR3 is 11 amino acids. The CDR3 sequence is CASSIQGKQYF. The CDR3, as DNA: TGTGCCAGCAGCATACAGGGAAAGCAGTATTTT.

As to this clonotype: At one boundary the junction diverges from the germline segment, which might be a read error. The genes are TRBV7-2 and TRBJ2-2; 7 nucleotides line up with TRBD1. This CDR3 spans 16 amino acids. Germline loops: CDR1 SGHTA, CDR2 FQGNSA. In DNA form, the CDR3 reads TGTGTCAGCAGCTCTTGGACAGGAGAAAACACCGGGGAGCTGTTTTTT. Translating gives CVSSSWTGENTGELFF.

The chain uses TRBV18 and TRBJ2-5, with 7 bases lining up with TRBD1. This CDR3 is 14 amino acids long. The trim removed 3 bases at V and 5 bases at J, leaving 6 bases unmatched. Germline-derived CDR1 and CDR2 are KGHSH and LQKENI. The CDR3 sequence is CASSPSQGMETQYF. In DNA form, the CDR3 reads TGTGCCAGCTCACCCTCACAGGGGATGGAGACCCAGTACTTC.

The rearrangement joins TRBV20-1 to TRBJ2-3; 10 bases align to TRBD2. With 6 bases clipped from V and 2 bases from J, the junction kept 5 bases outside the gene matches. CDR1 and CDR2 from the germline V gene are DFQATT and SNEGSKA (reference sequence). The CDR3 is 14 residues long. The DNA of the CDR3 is TGCAGTGCCAAACTAGCGGGGCTCACAGATACGCAGTATTTT. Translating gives CSAKLAGLTDTQYF.

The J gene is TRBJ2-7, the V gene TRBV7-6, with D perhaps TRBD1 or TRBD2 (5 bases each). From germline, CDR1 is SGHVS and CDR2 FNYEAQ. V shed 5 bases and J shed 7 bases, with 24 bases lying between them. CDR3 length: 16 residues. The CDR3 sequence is CASSEGGGKPYNEQYF. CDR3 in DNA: TGTGCCAGCAGCGAAGGTGGGGGAAAGCCCTACAATGAGCAGTACTTC.

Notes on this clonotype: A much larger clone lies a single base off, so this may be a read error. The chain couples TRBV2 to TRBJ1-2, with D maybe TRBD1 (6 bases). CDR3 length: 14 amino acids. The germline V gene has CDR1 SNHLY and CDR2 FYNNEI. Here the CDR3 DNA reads TGTGCCAGCAGGGGAGACAGGACTAACTATAGCTACACCTTC. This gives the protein CASRGDRTNYSYTF.

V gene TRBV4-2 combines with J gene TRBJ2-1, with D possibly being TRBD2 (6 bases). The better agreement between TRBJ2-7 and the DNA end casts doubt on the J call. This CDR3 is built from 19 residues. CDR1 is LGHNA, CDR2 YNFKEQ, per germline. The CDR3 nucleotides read TGTGCCAGCAGCCAAGATATTGGGGGGACGAGAAGCTCCTACAATGAGCAGTACTTC. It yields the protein CASSQDIGGTRSSYNEQYF.

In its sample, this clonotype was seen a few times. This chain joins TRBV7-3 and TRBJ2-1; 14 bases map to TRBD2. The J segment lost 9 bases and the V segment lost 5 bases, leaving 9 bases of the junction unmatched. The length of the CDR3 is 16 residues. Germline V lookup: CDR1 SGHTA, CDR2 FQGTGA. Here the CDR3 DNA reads TGTGCCAGCAGCCCCATTCCGGGACTAGCGGGAGTTGAGCAGTTCTTC. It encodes CASSPIPGLAGVEQFF.